This T cell receptor beta chain originates from a study of blood T cells in healthy people across ages (dated by TCRdb to the mid-2010s). Study-level background: In model experiments, template switching captured about one uniquely barcoded TCR beta cDNA molecule for every two T cells. To track age-related changes in TCR beta repertoire diversity, the study relied on deep sequencing normalized with unique cDNA molecular identifiers. The donors were split into four age groups: young (average 16 years), middle-aged (39), aged (more than 60) and long-lived (82). To avoid experimental bias, donors of different ages were distributed randomly across sequencing lanes. Two additional independent replicas of 1 million unique cDNA reads from the same blood draw were analyzed for two donors (one aged 18 to 30 and one aged 80 or older).

Study-wide conclusions, independent of this receptor: The percentage of naive T cells measured by flow cytometry correlated strongly with observed TCR beta diversity. Estimates of total diversity based on one million sequenced T cells were considered lower bounds and underestimates. Compared with the aged group, the long-lived group had more naive CD4+ T cells, fewer expanded clones and increased TCR diversity, a pattern suggesting age selection. Since profiling was done on bulk unsorted PBMCs, naive and antigen-experienced compartments could not be conclusively compared. Donor CMV infection status was unknown, potentially confounding age-related changes in expanded clonotypes. As age increased, observed TCR beta diversity per million T cells dropped in a roughly linear way, and a significant reduction was already evident by age approximately 40.

CDR1 ENHRY and CDR2 SYGVKD were looked up in the germline V gene. The V end gives up 10 bases and the J end 4 bases, leaving 10 bases in the junction not matched to a gene. The CDR3 runs 15 amino acids, cysteine and phenylalanine included. The DNA shown is the 45-base CDR3, in frame from base 1. This clonotype turned up a few times. Its specific antigen is unknown. The record has no base qualities; no much larger clone is one base away. The library was prepared using 5' RACE. The reads were generated on an Illumina HiSeq 2500. A second PCR of roughly 6 to 12 cycles was performed with a sample-barcoded 5' primer and a J-beta primer mix. Each TCR beta cDNA molecule received a unique molecular identifier from a template-switch 5' adaptor carrying 12 random nucleotides. At least 2.5 million CDR3-containing paired-end reads were obtained from each sample. All of the RNA was converted into first-strand cDNA using the Mint cDNA synthesis kit, with a TRBC-specific oligonucleotide serving as the primer. Following uracil-DNA glycosylase treatment, a first 18-cycle PCR with universal primers M1SS and BC2_uni_R was performed on all cDNA. From the authors' description of their analysis: For normalization, 1 million high-quality reads were randomly selected from each sample, with every read carrying a distinct molecular identifier. Reads with shared molecular identifiers were discarded instead of being binned into consensus sequences. MiTCR, with a Q25 quality threshold and the strictest error-elimination algorithm, was used for CDR3 identification, clonotype clustering and error correction. A nonparametric unseen species model with Euler transformation was used to estimate a lower bound on total TCR beta diversity. The public sequencing data were trimmed at Q25 with fastp and processed into clonotypes with MiXCR by TCRdb, which kept only in-frame beta chains. Rows with a matching CDR3 protein are joined into one entry that keeps the most common DNA and genes. The authors' filters were not applied to this entry. Counted in this sample were roughly 1,500,000 distinct CDR3 sequences; roughly a third of them appeared once. Of the sample, 10% to 12% falls within the top ten clones.

The donors were roughly 39 Caucasian individuals from Russia, aged roughly 6 to 100 years, who were systemically healthy. Each donor gave 9 to 10 milliliters of peripheral blood, collected into EDTA-treated Vacutainer tubes. Ficoll-Paque density-gradient centrifugation was used to isolate PBMCs, with at least 7 million obtained per sample. Total RNA was extracted from PBMCs with Trizol reagent, with at least 6 micrograms obtained per sample. For every donor, an aliquot of PBMCs went through flow cytometry to measure the percentages of naive CD45RAhigh/CD27high T cells. Recombination linked TRBV10-3 to TRBJ2-1, with 10 bases aligning to TRBD2. The sequence derives from a woman between 25 and 40 years old in good health. Source material: blood. The DNA reads as follows: TGTGCCACCCAGGAGCGGGAGGGCCGGTACAATGAGCAGTTCTTC. It is translated as CATQEREGRYNEQFF.